The 26 T cell receptor beta chains presented below share a single source sample, sequenced in a study of T cell responses to AZD1222 COVID-19 vaccine. The data were produced by immunoSEQ multiplex PCR, yet TCRdb's version contains in-frame clones alone and is incomplete. This table has some 150,000 clones, approximately 91% appearing once. This specimen consisted of peripheral blood, obtained 28 days after the second AZD1222 dose. The receptors shown here come from an adult who received the AZD1222 COVID-19 vaccine.

This rearrangement joins TRBV5-1 to TRBJ2-1; 8 bases map to TRBD2. The germline CDR1 and CDR2 sequences are SGHRS and YFSETQ. V was clipped by 5 bases and J by 4 bases; unmatched bases: 8. This CDR3 is 15 amino acids long. For the CDR3, the DNA is TGCGCCAGCAGGTCAACTAGCGGCTCATACAATGAGCAGTTCTTC. The encoded protein is CASRSTSGSYNEQFF.

The J gene is TRBJ1-6, the V gene TRBV11-1, with no clear D. The CDR3 covers 15 residues. Per the germline V gene, CDR1 is SGHAT and CDR2 is FQDESV (reference sequence). The V end was cut by 1 base, the J end by 10 bases, with 14 bases between. This chain's CDR3 is CASSLEWGLQSPLHF. The CDR3 nucleotides read TGTGCCAGCAGCTTAGAATGGGGTCTTCAATCACCCCTCCACTTT.

Only one count was recorded for this clone. The J gene is TRBJ2-7, the V gene TRBV30; D perhaps matches TRBD2 (5 bases). This CDR3 has 13 amino acids. Germline-derived CDR1 and CDR2 are GTSNPN and SVGIG (reference sequence). V dropped 3 bases and J dropped 0 bases, with 9 bases sitting between them. The CDR3 is CAWSPGISYEQYF. As DNA, the CDR3 is TGTGCCTGGAGCCCGGGGATCTCCTACGAGCAGTACTTC.

V gene TRBV6-5 combines with J gene TRBJ1-1; perhaps TRBD1 as D (6 bases). The V gene's germline CDR1 is MNHEY and CDR2 SVGAGI. The germline V and J ends were trimmed by 7 bases and 2 bases, with 14 bases remaining between them. The CDR3 covers 14 residues. CDR3 in DNA: TGTGCCAGCACACTCAGGGGAATTAACACTGAAGCTTTCTTT. It is translated as CASTLRGINTEAFF.

The rearrangement joins TRBV20-1 to TRBJ2-1; D tentatively fits TRBD1 or TRBD2 (5 bases each). V was trimmed by 3 bases and J by 14 bases, leaving 23 bases between them. CDR1 is DFQATT, CDR2 SNEGSKA, per germline (reference sequence). The CDR3 consists of 14 residues. The CDR3 bases are TGCAGTGCTAGTCGACCGGGGCTTGGGGCACCGGAGTTCTTC. It translates to CSASRPGLGAPEFF.

The chain joins TRBV29-1 to TRBJ1-2; D uncertain. CDR1 is SQVTM, CDR2 ANQGSEA, per germline. The CDR3 consists of 12 residues. V lost 4 bases, J lost 6 bases, and 12 bases lay in between. The CDR3 DNA follows: TGCAGCGTTGCAGCAGGAGGGCATGGCTACACCTTC. It is translated as CSVAAGGHGYTF.

The J gene is TRBJ1-1, the V gene TRBV10-3; the D is unclear. CDR3 size: 11 residues. The germline V and J ends were trimmed by 0 bases and 7 bases, with 3 bases remaining between them. CDR1 ENHRY and CDR2 SYGVKD come from the germline V gene. CDR3 region: CAISESNEAFF. As DNA, the CDR3 is TGTGCCATCAGTGAGTCGAATGAAGCTTTCTTT.

V usage is TRBV19 and J usage is TRBJ2-3; D possibly matches TRBD1 or TRBD2 (5 bases each). The CDR3 consists of 15 residues. Per germline, CDR1 LNHDA and CDR2 SQIVND (reference sequence). V dropped 6 bases and J dropped 2 bases, with 15 bases sitting between them. CDR3 amino acids: CASSLRGTPTDTQYF. In DNA form, the CDR3 reads TGTGCCAGTAGCCTTAGAGGGACCCCCACAGATACGCAGTATTTT.

The CDR3 here is CASSSWTSGSPDTQYF. The CDR3 coding sequence is TGTGCCAGCAGCTCGTGGACTAGCGGGAGCCCAGATACGCAGTATTTT. The genes are TRBV11-3 and TRBJ2-3; 13 bases are a match to TRBD2. V lost 4 bases and J lost 4; bases outside the gene matches: 5. Germline CDR1 reads SGHNT; CDR2 reads YENEEA. CDR3 size: 16 residues.

The CDR3 DNA reads as TGTGCCAGCAGCCCCCGGTCCCCCTTGACCCAGTACTTC. Protein sequence: CASSPRSPLTQYF. The chain has TRBV14 and TRBJ2-5; D uncertain. CDR3 length: 13 amino acids. CDR1 and CDR2 from the germline V gene are SGHDN and FVKESK. V was pared by 4 bases and J by 7 bases, with 13 bases between.

The rearrangement joins TRBV30 to TRBJ2-5; D uncertain. This CDR3 has 12 amino acids. Germline V gene lookup returns CDR1 GTSNPN and CDR2 SVGIG (reference sequence). Trimming left V 2 bases short and J 2 bases short, with 6 bases between. DNA for the CDR3: TGTGCCTGGAGTTTCTTACAAGAGACCCAGTACTTC. Protein product: CAWSFLQETQYF.

The chain links TRBV5-4 to TRBJ1-2; D is ambiguous. V shed 4 bases and J shed 3 bases, with 7 bases lying between them. Germline V CDR1 and CDR2: SGHNT, YYREEE (reference sequence). This CDR3 comprises 12 residues. The CDR3 protein is CASSRTDYGYTF. The DNA for the CDR3 is TGTGCCAGCAGCCGTACCGACTATGGCTACACCTTC.

This rearrangement joins TRBV6-5 to TRBJ1-1; no firm D call. V was pared by 2 bases and J by 0 bases, with 13 bases between. CDR1 and CDR2 (germline): MNHEY, SVGAGI. The CDR3 runs 16 residues. CDR3 nucleotides: TGTGCCAGCAGTTACAAGGCAGCTGACATGAACACTGAAGCTTTCTTT. Amino acids: CASSYKAADMNTEAFF.

The gene calls are TRBV10-3 and TRBJ2-7; 11 bases match TRBD2. Per the germline V gene, CDR1 is ENHRY and CDR2 is SYGVKD. Losses at the gene ends were 3 bases for V and 4 bases for J; bases not matched to a gene: 5. The CDR3 sequence is 15 residues long. The DNA of the CDR3 is TGTGCCATCAGTGATAGCGGGAGGGCTCGGTACGAGCAGTACTTC. It translates to CAISDSGRARYEQYF.

The V gene is TRBV4-1, the J gene TRBJ2-7; possibly TRBD1 for D (6 bases). CDR1 is MGHRA and CDR2 is YSYEKL in the germline V gene. This CDR3 spans 15 amino acids. Trimming cost V 0 bases and J 1 base, with 10 bases left between them. CDR3 bases: TGCGCCAGCAGCCAAGATCGAACAGGGTCCTACGAGCAGTACTTC. It yields the protein CASSQDRTGSYEQYF.

The chain employs TRBV2 and TRBJ2-7; no definite D call. The CDR3 sequence is 13 residues long. Germline CDR1 is SNHLY and CDR2 is FYNNEI. V dropped 2 bases and J dropped 3 bases, with 8 bases sitting between them. CDR3 region: CASSELDGYEQYF. CDR3 coding DNA: TGTGCCAGCAGTGAATTAGACGGCTACGAGCAGTACTTC. The full variable domain, in which reference TRBV2 and TRBJ2-7 provide the parts outside the CDR3, is EPEVTQTPSHQVTQMGQEVILRCVPISNHLYFYWYRQILGQKVEFLVSFYNNEISEKSEIFDDQFSVERPDGSNFTLKIRSTKLEDSAMYFCASSELDGYEQYFGPGTRLTVT.

This clone was detected once. V gene TRBV4-1 combines with J gene TRBJ1-4; TRBD1 matches 10 bases. V was clipped by 1 base and J by 6 bases; unmatched bases: 2. The CDR3 runs 15 residues. Germline lookup yields CDR1 MGHRA and CDR2 YSYEKL. The CDR3 coding sequence is TGCGCCAGCAGCCAAGCGGGACAGGGGTATGAAAAACTGTTTTTT. Translating it yields CASSQAGQGYEKLFF.

The J gene is TRBJ2-1, the V gene TRBV5-4; TRBD2 might be the D (7 bases). Trimming stripped 4 bases from V and 0 bases from J, with 11 bases between. CDR1 SGHNT and CDR2 YYREEE come from the germline V gene (reference sequence). The CDR3 extends over 15 amino acids. The CDR3, as DNA: TGTGCCAGCAGCCGCGGGGGCCCCTCCTACAATGAGCAGTTCTTC. Translation: CASSRGGPSYNEQFF.

The CDR3, as DNA: TGTGCCAGCAGCCAAGAAGGCACAGGGGGTCAGCCCCAGCATTTT. Its translation is CASSQEGTGGQPQHF. This chain uses TRBV14 with TRBJ1-5; the match to TRBD1 covers 8 bases. Germline CDR1 is SGHDN and CDR2 is FVKESK. Trimming took 0 bases from V and 6 from J; bases not matched to a gene: 4. This CDR3 spans 15 amino acids.

The CDR3 DNA follows: TGTGCCAGCAGTTCAATGGCAGTCCTAGCCAAAAACATTCAGTACTTC. Its protein product is CASSSMAVLAKNIQYF. The genes are TRBV6-5 and TRBJ2-4; D gene unclear. The ends were cut back, 4 bases at V and 0 bases at J, with 13 bases in the middle. The CDR3 is 16 amino acids. The germline V gene has CDR1 MNHEY and CDR2 SVGAGI.

The chain uses TRBV5-1 and TRBJ2-7; 7 bases match TRBD1. The CDR3 is 15 residues long. Germline CDR1 SGHRS, CDR2 YFSETQ. With V trimmed by 7 bases and J by 2 bases, 12 bases remained unmatched. CDR3 in amino acids: CASALTGQQTYEQYF. CDR3 DNA sequence: TGCGCCAGCGCCTTGACGGGACAGCAAACCTACGAGCAGTACTTC.

J is TRBJ1-4 and V is TRBV6-6, with D uncertain. The CDR3 is 15 amino acids. Trimming removed 6 bases at V and 5 bases at J, with 16 bases between. Germline V gene sequence: CDR1 MNHNY, CDR2 SVGAGI (reference sequence). This CDR3 reads CASRPSGQGNEKLFF. Here the CDR3 DNA reads TGTGCCAGCAGACCGAGTGGGCAAGGAAATGAAAAACTGTTTTTT.

The DNA of the CDR3 is TGTGCCAGCACCATCTGGACTAGCGGGAAGCAGTATTTT. Translation gives CASTIWTSGKQYF. The V and J genes are TRBV11-2 and TRBJ2-3, with TRBD2 matching 12 bases. The J segment lost 11 bases and the V segment lost 7 bases, leaving 7 bases of the junction unmatched. The CDR3 consists of 13 residues. Germline V gene data show CDR1 as SGHAT and CDR2 as FQNNGV.

This chain uses TRBV5-6 with TRBJ2-7; 8 bases align to TRBD1. The germline CDR1 and CDR2 sequences are SGHDT and YYEEEE. CDR3 length: 14 residues. J was trimmed by 5 bases and V by 3 bases; bases with no gene match: 7. CDR3 bases: TGTGCCAGCAGCTCCTTAGGACAGGGAGACGAGCAGTACTTC. It specifies CASSSLGQGDEQYF.

The chain has TRBV27 and TRBJ2-1; D is possibly TRBD1 (5 bases). The germline V gene has CDR1 MNHEY and CDR2 SMNVEV (reference sequence). V shed 0 bases and J shed 6 bases, with 9 bases lying between them. The CDR3 length is 14 residues. This CDR3 is CASSLSGHFNEQFF. In nucleotides, the CDR3 is TGTGCCAGCAGTTTATCTGGACATTTCAATGAGCAGTTCTTC.

The chain couples TRBV19 to TRBJ2-3, with 7 bases fitting TRBD2. Per the germline V gene, CDR1 is LNHDA and CDR2 is SQIVND (reference sequence). J gave up 6 bases and V 7 bases, and 13 bases lay outside the gene matches. CDR3 size: 15 residues. The CDR3, as DNA: TGTGCCAGTAAATCGAGCGGGGCCCCGCGGGATACGCAGTATTTT. It codes for CASKSSGAPRDTQYF.